A selection of T cell receptor beta chains follows, all from one sample in a study of human T cells and chemical hapten exposure. TCRdb re-called the RACE reads with MiXCR, one entry per CDR3 protein. The table lists around 260,000 distinct CDR3 sequences, about 8.6% of them singletons, with about 2.1% in the top ten. Material: whole blood, obtained in connection with sensitization to the hapten diphenylcyclopropenone (DPC). These receptors all stem from a woman in her 40s with alopecia areata. Some clones in this sample may be carry-over from other donors' samples. The CDR3 runs from the conserved cysteine through the conserved F or W. D genes are given only for firm matches. Expanded clones get a size class; other rows say once, few or many, or leave the size out.

>NA|TRBV3-1|NA|TRBJ2-7
TGTGCCAGCAGCCAAGACTGGGGAACCTACGAGCAGTACTTC
CASSQDWGTYEQYF
>few|TRBV29-1|NA|TRBJ2-7
TGCAGCGTTGCTCCGGGACTCTTAAACTACGAGCAGTACTTC
CSVAPGLLNYEQYF
>NA|TRBV11-2|TRBD2|TRBJ2-3
TGTGCCAGCAGCCAGGGACTAGCGGGAGGTAGCACAGATACGCAGTATTTT
CASSQGLAGGSTDTQYF
>few|TRBV12-3/TRBV12-4|TRBD1|TRBJ2-3
TGTGCCAGCAGTTTGGAAGGGACAGGGGTAGATACGCAGTATTTT
CASSLEGTGVDTQYF
>NA|TRBV7-9|NA|TRBJ2-5
TGTGCCAGCAGCTTACGCGGTGGGCTAGAGACCCAGTACTTC
CASSLRGGLETQYF
>NA|TRBV6-2/TRBV6-3|TRBD1|TRBJ2-3
TGTGCCAGCAGCCCACTCCGGGACAGGGGTACAGATACGCAGTATTTT
CASSPLRDRGTDTQYF
>NA|TRBV9|NA|TRBJ2-2
TGTGCCAGCAGCGTAGATTGGGTCTCCGCCGGGGAGCTGTTTTTT
CASSVDWVSAGELFF
>many|TRBV4-1|NA|TRBJ2-7
TGCGCCAGCAGCCAGGTTTCAGGGTACCACGAGCAGTACTTC
CASSQVSGYHEQYF
>NA|TRBV20-1|TRBD2|TRBJ2-1
TGCAGTGCTTTAACCCCCTTTGGGACTAGCAAATACAATGAGCAGTTCTTC
CSALTPFGTSKYNEQFF
>many|TRBV6-2/TRBV6-3|NA|TRBJ1-6
TGTGCCAGCACCCCGGAGGACCCCTACGATTCACCCCTCCACTTT
CASTPEDPYDSPLHF
>few|TRBV6-5|NA|TRBJ2-1
TGTGCCAGCAGTTACTCTTCGTCTCCTTACAGGGAGCAGTTCTTC
CASSYSSSPYREQFF
>many|TRBV12-3/TRBV12-4|NA|TRBJ2-3
TGTGCCAGCAGTTTGAGGGCCACAGATACGCAGTATTTT
CASSLRATDTQYF
>NA|TRBV20-1|TRBD2|TRBJ2-1
TGCAGTGTTATAACCCTAGCGGGAGAATCCTACAATGAGCAGTTCTTC
CSVITLAGESYNEQFF
>NA|TRBV24-1|NA|TRBJ1-2
TGTGCCACCAGTGCTACAGGGAACTATGGCTACACCTTC
CATSATGNYGYTF
>few|TRBV28|NA|TRBJ2-5
TGTGCCAGCAGTTTCTTCAAGAGGGGGGACGGAGAGACCCAGTACTTC
CASSFFKRGDGETQYF
>NA|TRBV28|NA|TRBJ2-7
TGTGCCAGCAGTTTAGCGCAGCCTATCCCTGTCTACGAGCAGTACTTC
CASSLAQPIPVYEQYF
>few|TRBV20-1|TRBD2|TRBJ2-1
TGCAGTGCTAATCCACCCCCTACTCAGCGGGAGGGCTGGGAGCAGTTCTTC
CSANPPPTQREGWEQFF
>NA|TRBV12-3/TRBV12-4|NA|TRBJ1-5
TGTGCCAGCAGTTTAGAAGGGGAATCAGGACCCCAGCATTTT
CASSLEGESGPQHF
>few|TRBV5-5|NA|TRBJ2-1
TGTGCCAGCAGCTTGGGACCGGGGATTGGTGAGCAGTTCTTC
CASSLGPGIGEQFF
>few|TRBV18|NA|TRBJ2-1
TGTGCCAGCTCACCACAGGAGGGTAGGGGGCCTTACAATGAGCAGTTCTTC
CASSPQEGRGPYNEQFF
>NA|TRBV18|NA|TRBJ2-2
TGTGCCAGCTCAAGACTTAGAAGTTTGGACACCGGGGAGCTGTTTTTT
CASSRLRSLDTGELFF
>NA|TRBV29-1|NA|TRBJ2-1
TGCAGCGTTGGGAGCGAATACAATGAGCAGTTCTTC
CSVGSEYNEQFF
>NA|TRBV10-3|NA|TRBJ2-7
TGTGCCATTGGGAGTGCGAGGGGAGGATACGAGCAGTACTTC
CAIGSARGGYEQYF
>few|TRBV6-2/TRBV6-3|NA|TRBJ2-1
TGTGCCAGCAGTTACTCGGACCTAATCAATGAGCAGTTCTTC
CASSYSDLINEQFF
>few|TRBV6-5|NA|TRBJ1-1
TGTGCCAGCAGTTACGGTCCTAACACTGAAGCTTTCTTT
CASSYGPNTEAFF